This TCR beta chain was profiled in a study of blood T cell repertoires in COVID-19. Background on the study: Specimens from acute and convalescent COVID-19 originated in the United States, Italy and Spain. The cDNA or gDNA used as material had been derived from T cells, B-cell-depleted T cells, or PBMCs.

Repertoires were generated with immunoSEQ multiplex PCR, while TCRdb's copy carries only in-frame clones and drops some. This repertoire shows 90,000 to 120,000 clones, roughly 80% found once; its top ten account for 4% to 5.5%. Between the trimmed V and J ends, which lost 2 bases and 8 bases, there was a span of 9 bases. The CDR3 loop spans 12 amino acids. Per germline, CDR1 KGHSH and CDR2 LQKENI. This TCR derives from a human donor in a cohort sampled during active COVID-19. Sequencing was performed on peripheral blood. V usage is TRBV18 and J usage is TRBJ1-1; no firm D call. The CDR3 reads CASSPSAEEAFF. The CDR3 region has the DNA TGTGCCAGCTCACCAAGCGCAGAAGAAGCTTTCTTT.